This TCR beta chain was observed in a study of shared clonotypes between healthy human individuals. Points from the study as a whole: Generally, naive subsets came out with larger estimated richness than memory subsets.

Germline V CDR1 and CDR2: GTSNPN, SVGIG (reference sequence). The CDR3 spans 13 residues. The V and J ends lost 3 bases and 4 bases respectively, with 10 bases between them. Only a few counts were recorded for this clone. Its antigen is as yet unknown. The sample contains more than one DNA sequence encoding this CDR3. Sequencing was performed with immunoSEQ multiplex PCR; in TCRdb, only in-frame clones are kept and a portion is missing. In the table there are about 2.4 million clones, just over 90% of which are singletons. The specimen was naive CD4+ T cells sorted from blood. Noted subset: CD45RA+ positively selected. This chain links TRBV30 with TRBJ1-5, with D tentatively TRBD1 (5 bases). This clonotype was sampled from a young man in good health. This chain's CDR3 is CAWSTGDNQPQHF. The CDR3, as DNA: TGTGCCTGGAGCACGGGGGATAATCAGCCCCAGCATTTT.